This TCR beta chain comes out of a study of blood T cell repertoires in COVID-19 (TCRdb year 2020). Context from the whole study: Samples covering the acute and convalescent phases of COVID-19 were provided by collaborators in the United States, Italy and Spain. Samples came from the ongoing ImmuneRACE study (first 160 participants) plus 1,254 subjects from 6 global collaborators. The repertoires were released in a freely available public database intended as a resource for research on the immune response to SARS-CoV-2. The dataset comprised deeply sampled blood TCRbeta repertoires from subjects exposed to, actively infected with, or recovered from COVID-19. A de-identified subject ID, COVID-19 status, age in years and sex were almost always included in the sample metadata. Where available, HLA class I and class II types were obtained from metadata supplied by the sample provider rather than from assay-based typing. The prospective study material was composed of cDNA or gDNA derived from T cells, B-cell-depleted T cells, or PBMCs. Points the paper makes about the study in general: The amount of clinical and demographic metadata varied by source and participant and was provided uncurated.

The collaborating institutions used their own protocols to collect whole blood in K2EDTA tubes. For TCRbeta analysis, collaborators shipped samples as frozen whole blood, isolated PBMCs, or DNA extracted from either of those sample types. About this clone: There is no known antigen for this receptor. Base quality data are lacking; no much larger clone is found one base away.

TCRbeta CDR3 regions were amplified from genomic DNA using the immunoSEQ Assay, a bias-controlled multiplex PCR. Turning to the authors' computational methods: The number of nucleated cells in each sample was estimated by amplification of reference gene primers within the assay. To quantify the absolute abundance of each unique TCRbeta CDR3 rearrangement, sequence reads were collapsed and filtered. For each sample, productive Simpson clonality was calculated as the square root of Simpson's diversity index over productive rearrangements. TCRdb mirrors the immuneACCESS table, restricted to in-frame sequences. Some clones are absent from its copies; in checked studies, under half trace to an unresolved V gene, and the reason for the others is unknown. V and J calls plus clone size are reproduced from that table; the DNA served to infer D and trimming. The sample table records some 350,000 clones; around 90% of these occur just once. Clones ranked in the top ten supply 6% to 7.5% of the sample.

The CDR3, cysteine through phenylalanine, is 14 amino acids long. Solely the CDR3 DNA is kept, with 42 bases framed from the first base. V lost 8 bases and J lost 6 bases; the stretch between them is 17 bases long. The germline V gene yields MDHEN for CDR1 and SYDVKM for CDR2. The sequence came from a man in his late teens or twenties with active or convalescent COVID-19. The source material was peripheral blood. This chain joins TRBV28 to TRBJ2-1; TRBD2 is a weak D gene call, 6 bases matching. CDR3 loop: CASATGGDGNEQFF. The sequenced DNA is TGTGCCAGCGCCACCGGCGGGGATGGCAATGAGCAGTTCTTC.